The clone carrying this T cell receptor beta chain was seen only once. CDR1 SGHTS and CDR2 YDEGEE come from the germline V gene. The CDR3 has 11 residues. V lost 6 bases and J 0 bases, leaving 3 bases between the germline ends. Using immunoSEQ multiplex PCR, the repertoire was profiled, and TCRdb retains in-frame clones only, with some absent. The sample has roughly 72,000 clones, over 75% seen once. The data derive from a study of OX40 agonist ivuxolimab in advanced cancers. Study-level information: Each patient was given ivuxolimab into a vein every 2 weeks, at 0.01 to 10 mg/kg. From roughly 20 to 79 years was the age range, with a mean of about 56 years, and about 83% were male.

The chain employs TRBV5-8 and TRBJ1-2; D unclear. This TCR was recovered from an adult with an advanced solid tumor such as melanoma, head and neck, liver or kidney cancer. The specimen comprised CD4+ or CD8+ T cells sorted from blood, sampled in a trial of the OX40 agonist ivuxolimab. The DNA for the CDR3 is TGTGCCAGCAACCCTAACTATGGCTACACCTTC. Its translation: CASNPNYGYTF.